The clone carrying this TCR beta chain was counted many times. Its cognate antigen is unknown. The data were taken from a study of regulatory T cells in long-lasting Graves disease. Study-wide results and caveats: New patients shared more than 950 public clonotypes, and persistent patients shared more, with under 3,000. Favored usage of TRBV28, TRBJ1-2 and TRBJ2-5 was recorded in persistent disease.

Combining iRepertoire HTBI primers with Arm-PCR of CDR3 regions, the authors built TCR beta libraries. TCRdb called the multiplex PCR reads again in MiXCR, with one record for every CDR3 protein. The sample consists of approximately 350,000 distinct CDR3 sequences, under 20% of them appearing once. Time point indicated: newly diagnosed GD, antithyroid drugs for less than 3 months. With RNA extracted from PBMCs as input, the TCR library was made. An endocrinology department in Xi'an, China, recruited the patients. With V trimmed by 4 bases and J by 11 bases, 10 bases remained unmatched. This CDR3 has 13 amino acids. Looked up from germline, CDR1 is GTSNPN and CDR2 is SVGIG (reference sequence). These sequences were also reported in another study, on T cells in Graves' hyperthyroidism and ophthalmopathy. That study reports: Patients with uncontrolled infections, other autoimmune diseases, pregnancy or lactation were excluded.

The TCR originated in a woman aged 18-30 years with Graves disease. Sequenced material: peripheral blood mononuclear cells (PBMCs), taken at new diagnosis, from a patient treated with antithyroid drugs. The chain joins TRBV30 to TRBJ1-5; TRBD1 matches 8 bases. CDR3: CAWTVGQGVAQHF. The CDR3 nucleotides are TGTGCCTGGACCGTCGGACAGGGAGTGGCCCAGCATTTT.